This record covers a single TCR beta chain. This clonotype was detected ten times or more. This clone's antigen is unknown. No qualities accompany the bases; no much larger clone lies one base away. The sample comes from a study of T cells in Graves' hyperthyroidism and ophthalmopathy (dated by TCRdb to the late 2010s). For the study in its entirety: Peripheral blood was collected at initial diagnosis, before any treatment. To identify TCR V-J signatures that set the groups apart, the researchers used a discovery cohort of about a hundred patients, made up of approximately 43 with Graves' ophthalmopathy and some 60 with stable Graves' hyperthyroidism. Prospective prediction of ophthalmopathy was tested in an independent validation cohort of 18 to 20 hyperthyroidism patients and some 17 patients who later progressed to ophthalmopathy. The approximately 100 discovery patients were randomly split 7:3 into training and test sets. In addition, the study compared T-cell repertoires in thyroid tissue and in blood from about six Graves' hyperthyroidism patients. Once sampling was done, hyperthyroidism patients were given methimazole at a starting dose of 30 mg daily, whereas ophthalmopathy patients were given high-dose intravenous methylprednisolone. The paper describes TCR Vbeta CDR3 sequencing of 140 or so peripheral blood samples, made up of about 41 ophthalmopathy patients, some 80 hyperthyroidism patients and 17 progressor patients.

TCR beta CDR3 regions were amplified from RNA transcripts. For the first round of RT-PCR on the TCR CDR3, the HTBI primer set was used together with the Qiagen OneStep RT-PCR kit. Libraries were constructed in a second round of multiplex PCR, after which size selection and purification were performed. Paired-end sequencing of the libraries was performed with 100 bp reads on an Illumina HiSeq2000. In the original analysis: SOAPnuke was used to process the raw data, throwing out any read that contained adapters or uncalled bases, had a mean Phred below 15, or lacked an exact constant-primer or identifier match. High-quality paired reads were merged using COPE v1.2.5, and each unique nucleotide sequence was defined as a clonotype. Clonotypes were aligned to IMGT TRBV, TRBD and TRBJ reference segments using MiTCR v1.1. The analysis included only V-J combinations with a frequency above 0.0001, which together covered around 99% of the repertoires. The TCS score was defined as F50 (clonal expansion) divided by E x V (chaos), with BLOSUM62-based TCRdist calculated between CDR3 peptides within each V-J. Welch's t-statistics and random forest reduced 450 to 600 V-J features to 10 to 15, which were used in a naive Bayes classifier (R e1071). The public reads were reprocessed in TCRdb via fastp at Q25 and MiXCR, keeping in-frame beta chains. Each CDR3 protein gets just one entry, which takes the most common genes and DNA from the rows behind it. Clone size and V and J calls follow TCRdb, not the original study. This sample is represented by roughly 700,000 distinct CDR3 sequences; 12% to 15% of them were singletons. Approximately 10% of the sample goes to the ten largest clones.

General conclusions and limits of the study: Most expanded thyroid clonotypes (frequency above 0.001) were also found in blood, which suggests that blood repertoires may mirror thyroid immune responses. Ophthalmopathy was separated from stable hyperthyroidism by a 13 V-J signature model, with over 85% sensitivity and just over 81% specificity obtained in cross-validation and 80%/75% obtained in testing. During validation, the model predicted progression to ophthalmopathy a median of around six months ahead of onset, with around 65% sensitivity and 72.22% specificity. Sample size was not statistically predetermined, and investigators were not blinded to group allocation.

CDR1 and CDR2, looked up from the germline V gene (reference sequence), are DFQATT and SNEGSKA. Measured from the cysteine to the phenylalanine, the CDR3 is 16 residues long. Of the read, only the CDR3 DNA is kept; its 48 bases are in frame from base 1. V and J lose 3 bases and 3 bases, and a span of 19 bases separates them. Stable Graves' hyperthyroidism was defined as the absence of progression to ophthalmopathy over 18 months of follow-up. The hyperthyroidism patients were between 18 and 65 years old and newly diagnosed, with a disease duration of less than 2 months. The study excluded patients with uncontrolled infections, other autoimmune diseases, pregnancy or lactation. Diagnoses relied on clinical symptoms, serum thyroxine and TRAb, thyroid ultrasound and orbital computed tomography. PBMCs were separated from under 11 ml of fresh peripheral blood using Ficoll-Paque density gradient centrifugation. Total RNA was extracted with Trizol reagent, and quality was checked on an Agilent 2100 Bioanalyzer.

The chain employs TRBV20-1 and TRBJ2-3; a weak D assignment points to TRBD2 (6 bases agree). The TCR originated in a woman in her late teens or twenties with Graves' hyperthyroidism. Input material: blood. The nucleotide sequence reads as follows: TGCAGTGCTAGGGACAAAAGGAGGGAGTGGACAGATACGCAGTATTTT. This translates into CSARDKRREWTDTQYF.